These T cell receptor beta chains were read from a single sample in a study of T cell repertoires in cytomegalovirus infection. TCRdb re-analysed the reads in MiXCR, keeping a single row per CDR3 protein. The sample carries fewer than 550,000 distinct CDR3 sequences, approximately 10% recorded once. The specimen sequenced was PBMCs. These receptor sequences come from a human donor in good health (CMV status not recorded). Some clones in this sample may be carry-over from other donors' samples. Both conserved end residues are part of each CDR3. The D gene is left open where the match is weak. Some rows have no size entry. The others give once, few or many, or a class for an expanded clone.

V	D	size	J	DNA	CDR3
TRBV20-1	TRBD1	few	TRBJ1-4	TGCAGTGCTATAAGGGGGCAGGACAGTCTGTTTTTT	CSAIRGQDSLFF
TRBV11-2	.	many	TRBJ2-3	TGTGCCAGCAGCCCTCCCAGGCGGGCCAGCACAGATACGCAGTATTTT	CASSPPRRASTDTQYF
TRBV7-6	TRBD2	many	TRBJ2-1	TGTGCCAGCAGCTTAACCCCTCCCAGGAGTAGCGGGGGTTACAATGAGCAGTTCTTC	CASSLTPPRSSGGYNEQFF
TRBV7-7	TRBD1	many	TRBJ1-3	TGTGCTAGCAGCTTAGAAGGGGGCCCCGGGCCAGGAAACACCATATATTTT	CASSLEGGPGPGNTIYF
TRBV11-2	.	many	TRBJ1-1	TGTGCCAGCAGCTTACTGAGGGCAGCGAACACTGAAGCTTTCTTT	CASSLLRAANTEAFF
TRBV2	TRBD2	many	TRBJ2-3	TGTGCCAGCAGACTAGCGGGGGTGAAAGATACGCAGTATTTT	CASRLAGVKDTQYF
TRBV20-1	TRBD2	many	TRBJ2-1	TGCAGTGCCCAACCAACTAGCGGAACATACAATGAGCAGTTCTTC	CSAQPTSGTYNEQFF
TRBV12-3/TRBV12-4	TRBD2	few	TRBJ2-1	TGTGCCAGCAGTCCGGGACTAGCGGGAGGTATATACAATGAGCAGTTCTTC	CASSPGLAGGIYNEQFF
TRBV7-3	.	many	TRBJ1-1	TGTGCCAGCAGCTTAGGAAGGCAGGGTAACACTGAAGCTTTCTTT	CASSLGRQGNTEAFF
TRBV7-2	.	many	TRBJ2-7	TGTGCCAGCAGGAGCCCGGGGACCTACGAGCAGTACTTC	CASRSPGTYEQYF
TRBV12-3/TRBV12-4	.	many	TRBJ2-3	TGTGCCAGCAGCGGTTATACGCAGTATTTT	CASSGYTQYF
TRBV19	.	.	TRBJ2-1	TGTGCCAGTAGTAACGGAGAGTACAATGAGCAGTTCTTC	CASSNGEYNEQFF
TRBV5-1	TRBD1	.	TRBJ2-1	TGCGCCAGCAGCTTCCGGGACAGGGGGGCTCAAATCTCCTACAATGAGCAGTTCTTC	CASSFRDRGAQISYNEQFF
TRBV7-3	TRBD2	many	TRBJ2-5	TGTGCCAGCAGCCGCGGGACTAGCGGGTTACAAGAGACCCAGTACTTC	CASSRGTSGLQETQYF
TRBV12-3/TRBV12-4	.	many	TRBJ1-1	TGTGCCAGCAGTTCGACGAGGATGAACACTGAAGCTTTCTTT	CASSSTRMNTEAFF
TRBV7-8	.	many	TRBJ1-3	TGTGCCAGCAGCTTAGCGAGGCAGGGGTCGGGAAACACCATATATTTT	CASSLARQGSGNTIYF
TRBV10-1	.	many	TRBJ2-2	TGCGCCAGCAGTGATAACACCGGGGAGCTGTTTTTT	CASSDNTGELFF
TRBV9	.	.	TRBJ2-2	TGTGCCTCAACGGTGACAGGAGACACCGGGGAGCTGTTTTTT	CASTVTGDTGELFF
TRBV12-3/TRBV12-4	TRBD2	many	TRBJ2-7	TGTGCCAGCAGTTTAGGGACTAGCGGGAACGAGCAGTACTTC	CASSLGTSGNEQYF
TRBV5-1	.	few	TRBJ2-3	TGCGCCAGCAGCTTGAACATCGGCACAGATACGCAGTATTTT	CASSLNIGTDTQYF
TRBV20-1	.	few	TRBJ1-2	TGCAGTGCTAGAGATTACAGGGACTATGGCTACACCTTC	CSARDYRDYGYTF
TRBV13	TRBD1	many	TRBJ2-1	TGTGCCAGCACCATCCAAGGACAGGGGGCGAAAGGGCAGTTCTTC	CASTIQGQGAKGQFF
TRBV11-2	.	many	TRBJ1-1	TGTGCCAGCAGCTTAAAAGGAACTGAAGCTTTCTTT	CASSLKGTEAFF
TRBV7-9	TRBD1	few	TRBJ1-1	TGTGCCAGCAGGCGTAGACAGGGAAGAACTGAAGCTTTCTTT	CASRRRQGRTEAFF
TRBV6-6	.	few	TRBJ2-1	TGTGCCAGCAGTTACCCCCCCGACGCCAGCGCCCGGATCTTC	CASSYPPDASARIF
TRBV7-8	TRBD1	many	TRBJ2-1	TGTGCCAGCAGCTCCCCGGGGACAGGGGGCTACAATGAGCAGTTCTTC	CASSSPGTGGYNEQFF
TRBV7-2	.	many	TRBJ2-3	TGTGCCAGCAGCTTTCGGGCGGTAGACACAGATACGCAGTATTTT	CASSFRAVDTDTQYF
TRBV7-9	TRBD2	many	TRBJ2-1	TGTGCCAGCAGCTTAGTACTAGCGGGATCTGATGAGCAGTTCTTC	CASSLVLAGSDEQFF
TRBV7-9	TRBD2	many	TRBJ2-1	TGTGCCAGCAGCCGACGGACTAGGGAAACGCTCGGGTACAATGAGCAGTTCTTC	CASSRRTRETLGYNEQFF
TRBV20-1	TRBD1	few	TRBJ2-5	TGCAGTGCGCCGGGACAGGGGGGGGGGGAGACCCAGTACTTC	CSAPGQGGGETQYF
TRBV15	TRBD1	few	TRBJ2-4	TGTGCCACCAGGGAAACCGGGACAGACAAGAAAAACATTCAGTACTTC	CATRETGTDKKNIQYF
TRBV11-2	TRBD2	many	TRBJ2-7	TGTGCCAGCAGCTTAACGTCTAGCGGGGGGGCCGGGTCCTACGAGCAGTACTTC	CASSLTSSGGAGSYEQYF
TRBV5-5	TRBD1	many	TRBJ1-3	TGTGCCAGCAGCTGGGTACTGGGACAGGCCTCTGGAAACACCATATATTTT	CASSWVLGQASGNTIYF
TRBV5-1	.	.	TRBJ1-1	TGCGCCAGCAGCGGGGGCCCCCTGGAAGCTTTCTTT	CASSGGPLEAFF
TRBV6-5	TRBD1	.	TRBJ2-6	TGTGCCAGCAGGGACCCAGGGGGCGCCTCAGGGGCCAACGTCCTGACTTTC	CASRDPGGASGANVLTF
TRBV6-5	.	many	TRBJ1-2	TGTGCCAGCAGGACAGCCAGGGAGTATGGCTACACCTTC	CASRTAREYGYTF
TRBV4-2	TRBD1	few	TRBJ2-4	TGTGCCAGCAGCCAAGGAGGGGGCGGCAAAAACATTCAGTACTTC	CASSQGGGGKNIQYF
TRBV20-1	TRBD2	few	TRBJ2-2	TGCAGTGCTAAGAGACTAGCGGGGGGATACACCGGGGAGCTGTTTTTT	CSAKRLAGGYTGELFF
TRBV4-1	.	many	TRBJ2-7	TGCGCCAGCAGTCCTACCCCAGTGGAGTATTACGAGCAGTACTTC	CASSPTPVEYYEQYF
TRBV4-1	.	few	TRBJ2-2	TGCGCCAGCAGCCACCCAAGTCCAGTCATGGTAGACACCGGGGAGCTGTTTTTT	CASSHPSPVMVDTGELFF
TRBV5-5	.	many	TRBJ2-5	TGTGCCAGCAGACTGACCGGGGTCGGAGAGACCCAGTACTTC	CASRLTGVGETQYF
TRBV13	.	.	TRBJ1-1	TGTGCCAGCACCTTGGAAAGGACGGGGGACACTGAAGCTTTCTTT	CASTLERTGDTEAFF